These 8 T cell receptor beta chains came from one sample sequenced in a study of control samples from healthy donors and cancer patients (dated by TCRdb to 2020 to 2021). The library was prepared using the immunoSEQ multiplex PCR assay. The clones in this table, taken by TCRdb from immuneACCESS, are in-frame only. Not every clone is retained; where verified, under half of the shortfall comes from an unresolved V gene, and the cause of the rest is unknown. The sample table records around 93,000 clones; more than 90% of these occur just once. Under 4% of the sample lies in the top ten. Material for sequencing was blood. Receptors were obtained from a human donor in good health. The donor label of this sample is uncertain.

The rearrangement links TRBV7-7 to TRBJ2-1; TRBD2 matches 10 bases. The CDR3 spans 16 residues. Per germline, CDR1 SSHAT and CDR2 FNYEAQ (reference sequence). With 5 bases clipped from V and 7 bases from J, the junction kept 11 bases outside the gene matches. CDR3 sequence reads: CASSPYPAGGPNEQFF. The CDR3 coding sequence is TGTGCCAGCAGCCCTTATCCAGCGGGGGGGCCGAATGAGCAGTTCTTC.

The chain is built from TRBV15 and TRBJ1-1; D call uncertain. Germline V lookup: CDR1 LNHNV, CDR2 YYDKDF (reference sequence). The CDR3 spans 16 residues. The V gene lost 0 bases and the J gene lost 0 bases, with 11 bases spanning the gap. CDR3 loop: CATSREVAPVNTEAFF. CDR3 nucleotide sequence: TGTGCCACCAGCAGAGAGGTTGCTCCTGTGAACACTGAAGCTTTCTTT.

The chain couples TRBV27 to TRBJ1-2, with 7 bases fitting TRBD1. The CDR3 is made up of 16 amino acids. J was trimmed by 5 bases and V by 6 bases; bases with no gene match: 15. From germline, CDR1 is MNHEY and CDR2 SMNVEV (reference sequence). CDR3 protein: CASRPGTAINFYGYTF. The CDR3 region has the DNA TGTGCCAGCAGGCCCGGGACAGCGATAAATTTTTATGGCTACACCTTC.

The chain links TRBV7-8 to TRBJ2-6; weak D call: TRBD2 (5 bases). The V gene lost 5 bases and the J gene lost 4 bases, with 21 bases spanning the gap. Per germline, CDR1 SGHVS and CDR2 FQNEAQ. The CDR3 is 18 amino acids. CDR3 in amino acids: CASSPDERTHPGANVLTF. The CDR3 coding sequence is TGTGCCAGCAGCCCTGACGAGAGGACTCATCCGGGGGCCAACGTCCTGACTTTC. Full variable domain (remainder filled in from reference TRBV7-8 and TRBJ2-6): GAGVSQSPRYKVAKRGQDVALRCDPISGHVSLFWYQQALGQGPEFLTYFQNEAQLDKSGLPSDRFFAERPEGSVSTLKIQRTQQEDSAVYLCASSPDERTHPGANVLTFGAGSRLTVL.

This clone was seen once. The rearrangement uses TRBV29-1 and TRBJ2-7; D is undetermined. Germline CDR1 is SQVTM and CDR2 is ANQGSEA. The CDR3 contains 10 residues. V gave up 4 bases and J gave up 9 bases, with 10 bases separating them. CDR3 in amino acids: CSVVSGRQYF. CDR3 bases: TGCAGCGTTGTCTCTGGTCGGCAGTACTTC.

J is TRBJ1-2 and V is TRBV18, with D unclear. This CDR3 is built from 15 residues. Germline assignment: CDR1 KGHSH and CDR2 LQKENI. V lost 0 bases, J lost 1 base, and 9 bases lay in between. The chain's CDR3 is CASSPPVGSNYGYTF. The DNA of the CDR3 is TGTGCCAGCTCACCACCGGTAGGGAGTAACTATGGCTACACCTTC.

This chain links TRBV9 with TRBJ1-6, with 8 bases lining up with TRBD1. The CDR3 has 14 amino acids. The V segment lost 4 bases and the J segment 6 bases; nucleotides outside the gene matches: 3. Germline V lookup: CDR1 SGDLS, CDR2 YYNGEE. In DNA, the CDR3 is TGTGCCAGCAGCACGGGACAGGTTAATTCACCCCTCCACTTT. Translated: CASSTGQVNSPLHF.

J is TRBJ2-2 and V is TRBV5-1; perhaps TRBD1 as D (6 bases). The V and J ends lost 0 bases and 6 bases respectively, with 21 bases between them. The CDR3 is made up of 18 amino acids. Germline V gene lookup returns CDR1 SGHRS and CDR2 YFSETQ. Here the CDR3 DNA reads TGCGCCAGCAGCTTGGCCTTAAGGACAGCCCGCACGCCCGGGGAGCTGTTTTTT. Amino acids: CASSLALRTARTPGELFF.